This T cell receptor beta chain emerged from a study of blood T cell repertoires in COVID-19. Study background: COVID-19 samples from acute and convalescent phases originated in the United States, Italy and Spain.

Germline lookup yields CDR1 LGHDT and CDR2 YNNKEL (reference sequence). The CDR3 spans 14 residues. The V segment lost 4 bases and the J segment 13 bases; nucleotides outside the gene matches: 8. TCRdb keeps only in-frame clones here, not all; method: immunoSEQ multiplex PCR. The sample holds some 170,000 clones, approximately 85% seen once. The TCR comes from a man in his sixties with active or convalescent COVID-19. This rearrangement joins TRBV3-1 (or the pseudogene TRBV3-2) to TRBJ2-4; 12 bases are a match to TRBD1. Material: peripheral blood. The CDR3 DNA sequence: TGTGCCAGCAGCCCGCCGAAGGGACAGGGGGCCCAGTACTTC. Translated: CASSPPKGQGAQYF.